These 5 T cell receptor beta chains share one sample of origin, sequenced in a study of T cells after yellow fever vaccination. TCRdb processed the 5' RACE reads anew with MiXCR; each CDR3 protein has one entry. The profile shows more than 350,000 distinct CDR3 sequences, about 9.9% of them singletons. Source: PBMCs, taken on the day of the first yellow fever vaccination. These receptors were taken from a young man who received the YFV17D yellow fever vaccine.

This chain joins TRBV24-1 and TRBJ2-5; 10 bases align to TRBD1. The CDR3 is made up of 14 amino acids. CDR1 is KGHDR and CDR2 is SFDVKD in the germline V gene. V trimming: 9 bases; J trimming: 5 bases; junction bases outside the gene matches: 8. CDR3 amino acids: CATPGDRGYETQYF. The DNA for the CDR3 is TGTGCCACCCCGGGGGACAGGGGTTATGAGACCCAGTACTTC.

V is TRBV15 and J is TRBJ2-1; D gene unclear. Germline loops: CDR1 LNHNV, CDR2 YYDKDF (reference sequence). CDR3 size: 13 residues. Between the trimmed V and J ends, which lost 3 bases and 7 bases, there was a span of 10 bases. The CDR3 protein is CATSSPTRNEQFF. The CDR3 region has the DNA TGTGCCACCAGCAGTCCCACGCGGAATGAGCAGTTCTTC. The full variable domain, with the rest looked up from reference TRBV15 and TRBJ2-1, is DAMVIQNPRYQVTQFGKPVTLSCSQTLNHNVMYWYQQKSSQAPKLLFHYYDKDFNNEADTPDNFQSRRPNTSFCFLDIRSPGLGDTAMYLCATSSPTRNEQFFGPGTRLTVL.

This clonotype came up a few times. The chain combines TRBV20-1 with TRBJ1-3; D is unclear. This CDR3 contains 13 residues. CDR1 and CDR2 from the germline V gene are DFQATT and SNEGSKA (reference sequence). Trimming pared 4 bases from V and 3 bases from J, leaving 10 bases between. CDR3 in DNA: TGCAGTGCTATAAATACCGTTGGAAACACCATATATTTT. Encoded protein: CSAINTVGNTIYF.

This clonotype was observed a handful of times. The chain is built from TRBV6-5 and TRBJ1-1; no clear D gene. The CDR3 is 13 residues long. Germline CDR1 is MNHEY and CDR2 is SVGAGI. V was trimmed by 0 bases and J by 5 bases, leaving 7 bases between them. The DNA for the CDR3 is TGTGCCAGCAGTTACTCGAGCGCTACTGAAGCTTTCTTT. This sequence encodes CASSYSSATEAFF.

This clonotype showed up many times. This rearrangement joins TRBV4-3 to TRBJ1-6, with 8 bases that match TRBD1. This CDR3 is 15 amino acids long. Germline V gives CDR1 LGHNA, CDR2 YSLEER. Unmatched junction bases numbered 6, after V lost 5 bases and J lost 6 bases. CDR3 region: CASSYGQGTNSPLHF. In DNA, the CDR3 is TGCGCCAGCAGCTACGGACAGGGAACTAATTCACCCCTCCACTTT.